Shown below are 3 T cell receptor beta chains from a single sample sequenced in a study of T cells after yellow fever vaccination. TCRdb reprocessed the 5' RACE reads with MiXCR, giving one entry per CDR3 protein. The table records about 320,000 distinct CDR3 sequences, around 6.8% of them present only once. Sequenced material: PBMCs, taken around 45 days after the first yellow fever vaccination. These receptors were taken from a man aged 18 to 29 who received the YFV17D yellow fever vaccine.

In this sample, this clonotype turned up many times. The chain uses TRBV28 and TRBJ1-1; tentative D call: TRBD1 (5 bases). Trimming cost V 8 bases and J 7 bases, with 26 bases left between them. Germline V gives CDR1 MDHEN, CDR2 SYDVKM. The CDR3 totals 16 residues. CDR3 sequence (DNA): TGTGCCAGCTCAGAGACGGGACGACCGATGAACGGTGAAGCTTTCTTT. Amino acids: CASSETGRPMNGEAFF.

The chain uses TRBV7-9 and TRBJ2-3; 11 nucleotides agree with TRBD2. J lost 6 bases, V lost 1 base, and 6 bases had no gene match. The CDR3 runs to 16 residues. Per germline, CDR1 SEHNR and CDR2 FQNEAQ (reference sequence). The CDR3 spells CASSLGSSGGPDTQYF. Here the CDR3 DNA reads TGTGCCAGCAGCTTAGGCTCTAGCGGGGGGCCCGATACGCAGTATTTT.

The rearrangement joins TRBV9 to TRBJ1-4, with D unclear. Trimming left V 4 bases short and J 8 bases short, with 21 bases between. The germline CDR1 and CDR2 sequences are SGDLS and YYNGEE. The CDR3 spans 16 residues. The CDR3 loop reads CASSPREVELGEKLFF. CDR3 in DNA: TGTGCCAGCAGCCCCAGAGAAGTAGAGTTGGGAGAAAAACTGTTTTTT.